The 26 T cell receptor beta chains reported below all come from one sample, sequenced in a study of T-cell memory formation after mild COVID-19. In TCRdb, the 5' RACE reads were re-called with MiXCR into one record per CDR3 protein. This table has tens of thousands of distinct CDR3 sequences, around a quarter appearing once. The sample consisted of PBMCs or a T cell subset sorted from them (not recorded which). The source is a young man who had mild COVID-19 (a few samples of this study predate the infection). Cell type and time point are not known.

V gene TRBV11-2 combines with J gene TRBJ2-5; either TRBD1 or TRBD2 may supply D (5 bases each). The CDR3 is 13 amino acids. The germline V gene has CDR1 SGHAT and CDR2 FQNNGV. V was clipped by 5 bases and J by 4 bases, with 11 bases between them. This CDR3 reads CASSPPGLETQYF. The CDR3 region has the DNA TGTGCCAGCAGCCCCCCGGGGCTAGAGACCCAGTACTTC.

DNA of the CDR3: TGTGCCAGCAGCTTCGCCTGGGACAGGGGGCTTGGGGAGACCCAGTACTTC. This gives the protein CASSFAWDRGLGETQYF. The chain combines TRBV11-2 with TRBJ2-5; 12 bases match TRBD1. Germline V lookup: CDR1 SGHAT, CDR2 FQNNGV. This CDR3 has 17 amino acids. With 3 bases clipped from V and 5 bases from J, the junction kept 10 bases outside the gene matches.

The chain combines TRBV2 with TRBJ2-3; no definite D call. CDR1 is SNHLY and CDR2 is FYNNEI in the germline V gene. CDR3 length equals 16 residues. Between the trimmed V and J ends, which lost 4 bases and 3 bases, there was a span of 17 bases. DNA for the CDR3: TGTGCCAGCAGTGTAATGAAGAGCCGACGAACAGATACGCAGTATTTT. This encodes CASSVMKSRRTDTQYF.

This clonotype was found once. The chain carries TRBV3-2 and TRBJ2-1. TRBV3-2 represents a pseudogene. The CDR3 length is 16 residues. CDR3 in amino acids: CASSLQLRSSYNEQFF. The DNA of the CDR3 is TGTGCCAGCAGCCTCCAGTTAAGAAGCTCCTACAATGAGCAGTTCTTC.

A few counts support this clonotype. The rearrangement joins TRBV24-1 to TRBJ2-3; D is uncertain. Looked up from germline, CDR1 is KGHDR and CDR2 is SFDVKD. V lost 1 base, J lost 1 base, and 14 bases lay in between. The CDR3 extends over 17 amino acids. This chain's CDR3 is CATSDFTSQWGTDTQYF. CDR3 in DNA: TGTGCCACCAGTGATTTTACCAGCCAGTGGGGCACAGATACGCAGTATTTT.

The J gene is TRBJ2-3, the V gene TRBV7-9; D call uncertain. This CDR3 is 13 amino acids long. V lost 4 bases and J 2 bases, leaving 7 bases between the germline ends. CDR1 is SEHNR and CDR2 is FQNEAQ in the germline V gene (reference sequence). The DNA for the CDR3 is TGTGCCAGCAGCTCAGAGAACACAGATACGCAGTATTTT. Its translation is CASSSENTDTQYF.

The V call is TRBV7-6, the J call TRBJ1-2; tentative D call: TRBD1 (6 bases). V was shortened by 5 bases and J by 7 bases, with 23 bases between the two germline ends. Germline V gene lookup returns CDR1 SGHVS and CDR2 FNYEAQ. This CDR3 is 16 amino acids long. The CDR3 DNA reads TGTGCCAGCAGCCTTAGTTCCCCAGGGGCGGCTTTTGGCTACACCTTC. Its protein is CASSLSSPGAAFGYTF.

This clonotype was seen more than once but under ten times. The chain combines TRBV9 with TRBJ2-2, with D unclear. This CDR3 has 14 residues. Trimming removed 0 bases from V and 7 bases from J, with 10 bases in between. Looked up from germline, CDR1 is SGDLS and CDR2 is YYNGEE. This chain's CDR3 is CASSVGLGDGELFF. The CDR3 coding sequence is TGTGCCAGCAGCGTAGGCTTAGGCGACGGGGAGCTGTTTTTT.

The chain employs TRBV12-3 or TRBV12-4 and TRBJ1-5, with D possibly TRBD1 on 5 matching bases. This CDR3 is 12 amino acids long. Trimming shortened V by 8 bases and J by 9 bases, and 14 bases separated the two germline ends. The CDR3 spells CASCRVSRPQHF. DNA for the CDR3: TGTGCCAGCTGCAGGGTATCGAGGCCCCAGCATTTT.

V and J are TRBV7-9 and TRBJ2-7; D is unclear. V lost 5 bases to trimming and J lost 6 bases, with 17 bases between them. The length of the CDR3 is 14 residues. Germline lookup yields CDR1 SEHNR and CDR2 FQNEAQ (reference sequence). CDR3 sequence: CASSPKDGRLEQYF. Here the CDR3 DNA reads TGTGCCAGCAGCCCCAAGGACGGCAGACTCGAGCAGTACTTC.

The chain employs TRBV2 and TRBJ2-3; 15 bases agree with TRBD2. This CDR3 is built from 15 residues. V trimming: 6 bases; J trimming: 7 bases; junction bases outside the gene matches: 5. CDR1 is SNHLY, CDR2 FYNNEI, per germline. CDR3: CASSRTSGGENTQYF. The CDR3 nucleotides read TGTGCCAGCAGCCGGACTAGCGGGGGGGAAAATACGCAGTATTTT.

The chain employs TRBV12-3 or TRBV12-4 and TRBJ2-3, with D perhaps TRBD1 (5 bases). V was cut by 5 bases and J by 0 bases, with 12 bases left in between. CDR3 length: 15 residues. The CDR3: CASSQGAASTDTQYF. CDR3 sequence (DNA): TGTGCCAGCAGTCAAGGGGCCGCCAGCACAGATACGCAGTATTTT.

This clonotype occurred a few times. The chain's CDR3 is CASSDRGNEKLFF. The CDR3, as DNA: TGTGCCAGCAGCGACAGGGGAAATGAAAAACTGTTTTTT. The V gene is TRBV4-2, the J gene TRBJ1-4; 8 positions agree with TRBD1. CDR3 length: 13 amino acids. Germline V lookup: CDR1 LGHNA, CDR2 YNFKEQ. Losses at the gene ends were 5 bases for V and 5 bases for J; bases not matched to a gene: 1.

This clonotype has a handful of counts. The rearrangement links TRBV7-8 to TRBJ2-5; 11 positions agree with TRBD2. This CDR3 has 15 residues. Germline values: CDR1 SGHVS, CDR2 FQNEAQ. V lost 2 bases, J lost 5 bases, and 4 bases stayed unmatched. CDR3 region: CASSLTSGGGETQYF. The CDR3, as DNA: TGTGCCAGCAGCTTAACTAGCGGGGGTGGGGAGACCCAGTACTTC.

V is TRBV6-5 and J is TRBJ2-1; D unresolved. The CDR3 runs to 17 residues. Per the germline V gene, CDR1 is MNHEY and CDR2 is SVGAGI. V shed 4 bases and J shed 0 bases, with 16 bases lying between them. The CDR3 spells CASSSLDHTHSYNEQFF. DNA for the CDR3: TGTGCCAGCAGTTCCCTGGACCACACACACTCCTACAATGAGCAGTTCTTC.

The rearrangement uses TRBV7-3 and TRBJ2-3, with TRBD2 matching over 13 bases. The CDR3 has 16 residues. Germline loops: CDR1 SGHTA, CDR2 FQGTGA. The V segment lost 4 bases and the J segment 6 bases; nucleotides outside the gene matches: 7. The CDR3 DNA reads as TGTGCCAGCAGCTGGACTAGCGGGGGCTCCGCGGATACGCAGTATTTT. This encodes CASSWTSGGSADTQYF.

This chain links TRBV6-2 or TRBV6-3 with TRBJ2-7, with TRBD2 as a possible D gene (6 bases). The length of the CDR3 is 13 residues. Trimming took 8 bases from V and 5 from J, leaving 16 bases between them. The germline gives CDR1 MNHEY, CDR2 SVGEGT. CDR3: CASGGRLDNEQYF. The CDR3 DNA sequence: TGTGCCAGCGGGGGAAGACTAGACAACGAGCAGTACTTC.

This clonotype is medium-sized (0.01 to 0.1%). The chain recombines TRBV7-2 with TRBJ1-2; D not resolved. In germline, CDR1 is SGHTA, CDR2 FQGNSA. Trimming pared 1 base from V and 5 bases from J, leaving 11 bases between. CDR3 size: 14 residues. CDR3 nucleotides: TGTGCCAGCAGCTTAGAAGACGTGATGTATGGCTACACCTTC. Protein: CASSLEDVMYGYTF. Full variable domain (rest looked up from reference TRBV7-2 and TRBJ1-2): GAGVSQSPSNKVTEKGKDVELRCDPISGHTALYWYRQSLGQGLEFLIYFQGNSAPDKSGLPSDRFSAERTGGSVSTLTIQRTQQEDSAVYLCASSLEDVMYGYTFGSGTRLTVV.

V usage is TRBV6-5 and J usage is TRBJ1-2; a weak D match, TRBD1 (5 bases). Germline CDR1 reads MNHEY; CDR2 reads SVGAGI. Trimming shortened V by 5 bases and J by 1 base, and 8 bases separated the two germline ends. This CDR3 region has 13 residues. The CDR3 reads CASSPRVNYGYTF. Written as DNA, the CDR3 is TGTGCCAGCAGTCCCAGGGTTAACTATGGCTACACCTTC.

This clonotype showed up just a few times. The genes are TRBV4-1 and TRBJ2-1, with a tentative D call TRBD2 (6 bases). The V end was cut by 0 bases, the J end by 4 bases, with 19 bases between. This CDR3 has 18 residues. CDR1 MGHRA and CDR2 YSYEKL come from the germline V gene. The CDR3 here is CASSQDPLTSDGYNEQFF. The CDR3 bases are TGCGCCAGCAGCCAAGACCCGCTGACTAGTGACGGATACAATGAGCAGTTCTTC.

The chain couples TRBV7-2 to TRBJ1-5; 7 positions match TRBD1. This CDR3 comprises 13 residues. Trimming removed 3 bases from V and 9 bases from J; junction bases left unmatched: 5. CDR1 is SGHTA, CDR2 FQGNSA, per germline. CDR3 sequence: CASSFTGDGPQHF. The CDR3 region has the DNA TGTGCCAGCAGCTTTACAGGGGACGGGCCCCAGCATTTT.

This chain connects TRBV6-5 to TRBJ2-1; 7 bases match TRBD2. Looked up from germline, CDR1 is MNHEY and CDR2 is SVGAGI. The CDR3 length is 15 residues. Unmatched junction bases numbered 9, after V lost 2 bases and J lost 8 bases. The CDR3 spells CASSYVGGPGDEQFF. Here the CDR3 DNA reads TGTGCCAGCAGTTACGTGGGAGGGCCGGGCGATGAGCAGTTCTTC.

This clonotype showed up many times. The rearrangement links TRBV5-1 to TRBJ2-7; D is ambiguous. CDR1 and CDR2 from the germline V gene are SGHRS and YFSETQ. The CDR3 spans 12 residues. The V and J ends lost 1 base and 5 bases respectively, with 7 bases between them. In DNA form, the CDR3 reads TGCGCCAGCAGCTTGCAGTCCCACGAGCAGTACTTC. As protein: CASSLQSHEQYF.

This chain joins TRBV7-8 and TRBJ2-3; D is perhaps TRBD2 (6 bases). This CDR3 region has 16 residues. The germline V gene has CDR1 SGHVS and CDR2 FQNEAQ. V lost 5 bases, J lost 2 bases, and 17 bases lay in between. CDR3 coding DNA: TGTGCCAGCAGCCCCCCGGCGGGAAAGAACACAGATACGCAGTATTTT. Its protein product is CASSPPAGKNTDTQYF.

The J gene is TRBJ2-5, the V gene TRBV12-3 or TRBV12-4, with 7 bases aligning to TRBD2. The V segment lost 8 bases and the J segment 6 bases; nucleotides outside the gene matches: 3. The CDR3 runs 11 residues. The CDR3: CASLGGKTQYF. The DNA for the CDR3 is TGTGCCAGCCTGGGGGGGAAGACCCAGTACTTC.

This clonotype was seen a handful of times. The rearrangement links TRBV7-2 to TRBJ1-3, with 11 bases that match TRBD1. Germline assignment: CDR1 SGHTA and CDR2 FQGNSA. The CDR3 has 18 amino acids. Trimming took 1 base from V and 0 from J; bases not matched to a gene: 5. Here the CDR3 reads CASSLVGQGAYSGNTIYF. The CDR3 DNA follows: TGTGCCAGCAGCTTAGTTGGACAGGGGGCCTACTCTGGAAACACCATATATTTT.